This entry is about one T cell receptor (beta chain). Its antigen has not been determined. No per-base quality is available; no much larger clone lies one base away. The CDR3 regions of human TCRbeta chains were analyzed by immunosequencing. Processing in the source paper ran as follows. Repertoire TCRs were checked for matches against a reference library of SARS-CoV-2-specific TCRs that had been generated using the MIRA antigen-specificity platform. Breadth was defined as the fraction of unique TCRs that were SARS-CoV-2-associated. Depth was defined as the fraction of total T cells that were SARS-CoV-2-associated. Using the MIRA data, each spike-specific TCR was assigned both to the spike region to which the TCR was reactive and to a CD4 or CD8 class. Log10-transformed breadth and depth values were compared by one-way ANOVA with Sidak's multiple comparisons tests. In TCRdb, the immuneACCESS table is reduced to in-frame sequences with V and J assigned. These tables do not hold every clone; where another copy was compared, an unresolved V gene accounts for under half, and the others remain unexplained. That table gives V, J and clone size, and the DNA gave D and trimming. The sample includes some 130,000 clones, with 92% observed a single time. In total, the top ten clones hold about 3.7% of the sample.

Sequences MNHNY (CDR1) and SVGAGI (CDR2) are obtained from the germline V gene (reference sequence). Its CDR3 holds 17 amino acids, cysteine through phenylalanine. The retained sequence is limited to the CDR3, 51 bases, with the frame set at the first base. V and J lose 5 bases and 0 bases, and a span of 14 bases separates them. The sample is drawn from a study of T cell responses to AZD1222 COVID-19 vaccine listed by TCRdb under 2021. Concerning the study at large: AZD1222 recipients given second doses at about 4 weeks or at about 12 weeks were pooled, since spike-specific TCR depth and breadth were not found to differ between the two schedules. A total of approximately 250 trial participants underwent TCR sequencing, of whom some 200 had received two doses of AZD1222 and about 25 had received two doses of the MenACWY control vaccine. Trial participants were enrolled by age into 18-55, 56-69 and 70-plus year subgroups, with roughly 160, 29 and 62 TCR-sequenced participants respectively. Overall study results and their limits: No day 14 peak-response samples were available, so repertoires were characterized only after the peak T cell response. Vaccine-associated CD4 TCRs spanned the whole spike protein, with dominant responses in regions 160-218 and 743-854. After two AZD1222 doses, both the breadth and the depth of spike-specific TCRs were significantly higher than at day 0 and than in MenACWY recipients. Most participants were white British and females outnumbered males, and the authors suggested that clonal diversity may have been underestimated. Epitopes outside the regions mutated in the B.1.351 and B.1.1.7 variants were reportedly recognized by nearly half of the unique spike-specific TCRs. Conclusions about previously exposed vaccinees are limited, since just 5 or 6 AZD1222 recipients were seropositive for SARS-CoV-2 at baseline. The 56-69-year group was small, and its depth increase did not reach significance, likely because of low power.

Sample time point, as interpreted from the label and publication: baseline before first vaccination. Vaccinee samples were obtained from the UK trials COV001 and COV002, which included a single-blind randomized controlled phase 2/3 trial of AZD1222 (ChAdOx1 nCoV-19) in healthy adults. For TCRbeta chain sequencing, PBMC samples were collected from trial participants at day 0 and at day 28 after the second dose. The chain was built from TRBV6-6 and TRBJ1-6; the D gene is unclear. This TCR derives from an adult in good health. The sequencing used peripheral blood, collected on day 0 of AZD1222 vaccination. The CDR3 loop reads CASSRTSVSSYNSPLHF. The DNA sequence reads TGTGCCAGCAGTCGGACTTCGGTTAGCTCCTATAATTCACCCCTCCACTTT.